One sample yielded the 19 T cell receptor beta chains listed below, sequenced in a study of T cells in Graves' hyperthyroidism and ophthalmopathy. Amplification targeted TCR beta CDR3 regions from RNA transcripts. HTBI primers were employed in a first-round RT-PCR of the TCR CDR3. TCRdb redid the calling of the multiplex PCR reads with MiXCR, one entry per CDR3 protein. The table has roughly 110,000 distinct CDR3 sequences, roughly 15% seen once; the top ten hold 35% to 45%. Sequencing was carried out using blood. The receptor set was obtained from a woman aged 45-65 years with Graves' hyperthyroidism.

This clonotype was counted many times. The chain joins TRBV5-4 to TRBJ2-1, with D possibly matching TRBD2 (5 bases). The CDR3 runs to 16 residues. V was cut by 0 bases and J by 0 bases, with 10 bases left in between. The germline gives CDR1 SGHNT, CDR2 YYREEE (reference sequence). The CDR3 loop reads CASSLGRGSSYNEQFF. The CDR3 coding sequence is TGTGCCAGCAGCTTGGGACGGGGTAGCTCCTACAATGAGCAGTTCTTC.

The chain has TRBV6-2 or TRBV6-3 and TRBJ1-1; TRBD1 matches at 7 bases. Losses at the gene ends were 2 bases for V and 8 bases for J; bases not matched to a gene: 5. Germline values: CDR1 MNHEY, CDR2 SVGEGT. CDR3 length equals 13 residues. CDR3 residues: CASSYRDRSEAFF. In DNA, the CDR3 is TGTGCCAGCAGTTACCGGGACAGATCAGAAGCTTTCTTT.

The table lists this clonotype with many counts. The rearrangement uses TRBV30 and TRBJ2-2; D unclear. Trimming removed 5 bases at V and 1 base at J, with 11 bases between. The CDR3 extends over 14 amino acids. Looked up from germline, CDR1 is GTSNPN and CDR2 is SVGIG (reference sequence). The CDR3 DNA reads as TGTGCCTGGGGGCTGACTTTGAACACCGGGGAGCTGTTTTTT. Residues: CAWGLTLNTGELFF.

The sample holds many counts of this clonotype. The chain employs TRBV5-6 and TRBJ2-5; 10 nucleotides match TRBD1. Trimming removed 5 bases from V and 5 bases from J; junction bases left unmatched: 9. CDR1 and CDR2 from the germline V gene are SGHDT and YYEEEE. This CDR3 has 15 residues. In nucleotides, the CDR3 is TGTGCCAGCAGTCCCTCCGGGACAGGGGTGGAGACCCAGTACTTC. Translated, it gives CASSPSGTGVETQYF.

This clonotype has more than one count but fewer than ten. The chain uses TRBV7-9 and TRBJ2-7; D not certain. Germline V lookup: CDR1 SEHNR, CDR2 FQNEAQ (reference sequence). There are 14 residues in the CDR3. Deletions cut 5 bases from V and 3 bases from J, with 14 bases between. CDR3 DNA sequence: TGTGCCAGCAGCCGAGACCGGGCCGTCTACGAGCAGTACTTC. Residues: CASSRDRAVYEQYF.

This clonotype was seen at least ten times. The DNA for the CDR3 is TGTGCCAGCAGCTTAGGCTTCAGGGGTCGGTACAATGAGCAGTTCTTC. Translated, it gives CASSLGFRGRYNEQFF. V is TRBV11-2 and J is TRBJ2-1, with a weak D call TRBD1 (6 bases). The CDR3 runs to 16 residues. The germline V gene encodes CDR1 SGHAT and CDR2 FQNNGV. The V end lost 1 base, the J end lost 4 bases, and 14 bases lay between the germline ends.

This clonotype was detected ten times or more. DNA for the CDR3: TGCAGTGCTAGGAGGGGACAGGAGAACACTGAAGCTTTCTTT. This encodes CSARRGQENTEAFF. The chain recombines TRBV20-1 with TRBJ1-1, with TRBD1 matching over 8 bases. V lost 3 bases to trimming and J lost 1 base; unmatched junction nucleotides: 4. This CDR3 has 14 residues. Germline assignment: CDR1 DFQATT and CDR2 SNEGSKA (reference sequence).

In its sample, this clonotype was seen many times. V usage is TRBV5-1 and J usage is TRBJ2-5; D is undetermined. Trimming stripped 1 base from V and 5 bases from J, with 12 bases between. CDR1 and CDR2 (germline): SGHRS, YFSETQ. This CDR3 has 14 residues. The CDR3 is CASSLRLPPETQYF. CDR3 coding DNA: TGCGCCAGCAGCTTGCGACTGCCACCTGAGACCCAGTACTTC.

Ten or more counts support this clonotype. CDR3 nucleotide sequence: TGTGCCAGCAAGGGGACTCCTGCCGGCCGTTCCTCCTACAATGAGCAGTTCTTC. Protein sequence: CASKGTPAGRSSYNEQFF. The chain combines TRBV2 with TRBJ2-1; weak D call: TRBD2 (6 bases). The V end was cut by 7 bases, the J end by 0 bases, with 22 bases between. Germline-derived CDR1 and CDR2 are SNHLY and FYNNEI. CDR3 size: 18 residues.

In its sample, this clonotype was seen a few times. CDR3 in DNA: TGTGCCAGCAGCCAAGATCGAGCGGGAGCTTTTTCTACGCAGTATTTT. Protein sequence: CASSQDRAGAFSTQYF. This chain joins TRBV4-2 and TRBJ2-3, with 8 bases aligning to TRBD2. Trimming at V came to 0 bases and at J to 8 bases, leaving 10 bases not matched to a gene. Germline V CDR1 and CDR2: LGHNA, YNFKEQ. The CDR3 runs to 16 residues.

This clonotype was counted at least ten times. V gene TRBV18 combines with J gene TRBJ2-3; 11 bases map to TRBD2. CDR1 is KGHSH, CDR2 LQKENI, per germline. The ends lost 2 bases at V and 4 bases at J; junction bases unmatched: 8. This CDR3 comprises 17 residues. The chain's CDR3 is CASSPSPLAGGPDTQYF. In DNA, the CDR3 is TGTGCCAGCTCACCATCCCCGCTAGCGGGAGGCCCAGATACGCAGTATTTT.

This clonotype has a count of ten or more. The chain is built from TRBV20-1 and TRBJ2-1, with D unclear. The CDR3 is 14 amino acids. Germline assignment: CDR1 DFQATT and CDR2 SNEGSKA (reference sequence). V shed 8 bases and J shed 0 bases, with 14 bases lying between them. CDR3 nucleotide sequence: TGCAGTACCGGGCCCTCTAGCTCCTACAATGAGCAGTTCTTC. Translated: CSTGPSSSYNEQFF.

This clonotype appeared many times. V is TRBV20-1 and J is TRBJ2-1; 11 nucleotides line up with TRBD2. This CDR3 comprises 15 residues. CDR1 is DFQATT and CDR2 is SNEGSKA in the germline V gene (reference sequence). V lost 6 bases to trimming and J lost 0 bases; unmatched junction nucleotides: 4. CDR3 protein: CSATGLADSYNEQFF. The CDR3, as DNA: TGCAGTGCCACGGGACTAGCGGACTCCTACAATGAGCAGTTCTTC.

This clonotype was found many times. V is TRBV30 and J is TRBJ1-2; 7 bases are a match to TRBD1. From germline, CDR1 is GTSNPN and CDR2 SVGIG (reference sequence). The V gene end was trimmed by 1 base and the J gene end by 4 bases; junction bases not matched to a gene: 9. This CDR3 region has 15 residues. The CDR3 sequence is CAWSASGQSSYGYTF. As DNA, the CDR3 is TGTGCCTGGAGTGCCTCGGGACAGTCTTCCTATGGCTACACCTTC.

This clonotype was recorded at least ten times. The chain combines TRBV27 with TRBJ1-2; D possibly corresponds to TRBD1 (5 bases). The germline V gene has CDR1 MNHEY and CDR2 SMNVEV (reference sequence). The CDR3 sequence is 12 residues long. The V end lost 6 bases, the J end lost 8 bases, and 13 bases lay between the germline ends. The chain's CDR3 is CASSQTGSGYTF. The CDR3 DNA sequence: TGTGCCAGCAGCCAAACAGGAAGCGGCTACACCTTC.

This clonotype was observed many times. The rearrangement uses TRBV12-3 or TRBV12-4 and TRBJ1-5; D is unresolved. The V end lost 4 bases, the J end lost 1 base, and 11 bases lay between the germline ends. The CDR3 length is 15 residues. The CDR3 loop is CASSSGEGSNQPQHF. For the CDR3, the DNA is TGTGCCAGCAGTTCCGGGGAGGGAAGCAATCAGCCCCAGCATTTT.

The sample holds many counts of this clonotype. The chain couples TRBV5-1 to TRBJ2-5, with D perhaps TRBD2 (6 bases). This CDR3 comprises 13 residues. V was cut by 2 bases and J by 3 bases, with 8 bases left in between. Germline CDR1 SGHRS, CDR2 YFSETQ. As DNA, the CDR3 is TGCGCCAGCAGCTTCTCTAGCGAAGAGACCCAGTACTTC. Translation: CASSFSSEETQYF.

This clonotype was recorded at least ten times. The CDR3 DNA is TGCGCCAGCAGCTCGGGGCGGCCAGAAGAGACCCAGTACTTC. Translation gives CASSSGRPEETQYF. The chain recombines TRBV5-1 with TRBJ2-5; the D gene could be TRBD1 or TRBD2 (5 bases each). Germline loops: CDR1 SGHRS, CDR2 YFSETQ. V was cut by 3 bases and J by 3 bases, with 12 bases left in between. The CDR3 sequence is 14 residues long.

As regards this clonotype: A much larger clonotype is one base distant, so this may be a read error. The V gene is TRBV20-1, the J gene TRBJ1-4, with no clear D. Germline-derived CDR1 and CDR2 are DFQATT and SNEGSKA (reference sequence). The CDR3 consists of 16 residues. CDR3 DNA: TGCAGTGCTGCTGTGGGGAATCGAGCTTCTAATGAAAAACTGGTTTTT. Translating it yields CSAAVGNRASNEKLVF.